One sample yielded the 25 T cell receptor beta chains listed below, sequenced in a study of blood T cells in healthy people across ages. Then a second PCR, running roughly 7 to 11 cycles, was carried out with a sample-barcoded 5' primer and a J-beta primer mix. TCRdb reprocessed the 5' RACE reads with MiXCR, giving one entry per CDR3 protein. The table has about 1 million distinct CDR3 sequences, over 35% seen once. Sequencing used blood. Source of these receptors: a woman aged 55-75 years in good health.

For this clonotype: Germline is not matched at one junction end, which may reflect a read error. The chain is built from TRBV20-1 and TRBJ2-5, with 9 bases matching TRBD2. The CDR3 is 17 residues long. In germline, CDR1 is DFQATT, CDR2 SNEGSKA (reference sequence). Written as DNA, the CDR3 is TGCAGTACTAGAGGAGCTAGGGTAGCGGGAGTATTTGAGACCCAGTACTTC. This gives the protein CSTRGARVAGVFETQYF.

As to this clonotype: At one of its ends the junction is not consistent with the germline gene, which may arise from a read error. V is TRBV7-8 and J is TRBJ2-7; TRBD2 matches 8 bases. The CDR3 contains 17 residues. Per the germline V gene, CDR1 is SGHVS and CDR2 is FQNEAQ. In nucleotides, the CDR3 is TGTGCCAACAGCTTAGATCGGCGGGAGGAACCCGCCTACGAGCAGTACTTC. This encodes CANSLDRREEPAYEQYF.

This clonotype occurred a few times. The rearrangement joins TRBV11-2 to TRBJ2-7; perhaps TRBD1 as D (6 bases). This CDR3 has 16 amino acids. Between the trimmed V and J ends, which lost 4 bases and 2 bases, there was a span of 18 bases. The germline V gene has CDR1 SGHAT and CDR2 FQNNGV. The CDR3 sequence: CASSSKGGGQTYEQYF. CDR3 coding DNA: TGTGCCAGCAGCTCAAAAGGTGGCGGACAGACCTACGAGCAGTACTTC.

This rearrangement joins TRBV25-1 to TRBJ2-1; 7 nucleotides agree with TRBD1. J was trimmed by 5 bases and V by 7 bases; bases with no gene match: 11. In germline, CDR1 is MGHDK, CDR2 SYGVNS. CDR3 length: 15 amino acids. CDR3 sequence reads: CASTKGQVNDNEQFF. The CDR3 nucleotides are TGTGCCAGCACCAAAGGACAGGTCAACGACAATGAGCAGTTCTTC.

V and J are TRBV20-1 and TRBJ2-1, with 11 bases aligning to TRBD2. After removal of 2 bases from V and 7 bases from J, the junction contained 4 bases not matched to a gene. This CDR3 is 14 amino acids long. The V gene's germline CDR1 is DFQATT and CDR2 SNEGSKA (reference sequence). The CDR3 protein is CSARIAGGRNEQFF. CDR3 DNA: TGCAGTGCTAGAATAGCGGGAGGGCGAAATGAGCAGTTCTTC.

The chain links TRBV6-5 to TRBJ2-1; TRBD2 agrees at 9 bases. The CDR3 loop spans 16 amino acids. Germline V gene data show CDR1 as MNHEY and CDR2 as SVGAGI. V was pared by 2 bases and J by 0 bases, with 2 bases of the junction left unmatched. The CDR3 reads CASSYTAGGSYNEQFF. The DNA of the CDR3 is TGTGCCAGCAGTTACACAGCGGGAGGCTCCTACAATGAGCAGTTCTTC.

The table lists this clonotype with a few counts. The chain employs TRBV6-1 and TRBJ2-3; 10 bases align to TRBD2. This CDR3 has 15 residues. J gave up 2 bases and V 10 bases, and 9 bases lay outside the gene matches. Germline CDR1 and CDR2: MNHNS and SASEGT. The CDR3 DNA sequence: TGTGCCACCGGACGGACTAGCGGCTACACAGATACGCAGTATTTT. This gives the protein CATGRTSGYTDTQYF.

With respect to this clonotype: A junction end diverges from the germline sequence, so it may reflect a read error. The CDR3 DNA reads TGTGTCAGCTCACCACCGAGGACAGGGGCCAATGAGCAGTTCTTC. Protein product: CVSSPPRTGANEQFF. This chain connects TRBV18 to TRBJ2-1; TRBD1 aligns across 9 bases. CDR3 length: 15 residues. Germline CDR1 is KGHSH and CDR2 is LQKENI.

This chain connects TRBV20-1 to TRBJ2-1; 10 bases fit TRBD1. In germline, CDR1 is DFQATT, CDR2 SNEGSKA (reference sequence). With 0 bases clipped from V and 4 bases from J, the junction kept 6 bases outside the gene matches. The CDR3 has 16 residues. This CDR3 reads CSARDPTGGRYNEQFF. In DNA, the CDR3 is TGCAGTGCTAGAGATCCGACAGGGGGCAGGTACAATGAGCAGTTCTTC.

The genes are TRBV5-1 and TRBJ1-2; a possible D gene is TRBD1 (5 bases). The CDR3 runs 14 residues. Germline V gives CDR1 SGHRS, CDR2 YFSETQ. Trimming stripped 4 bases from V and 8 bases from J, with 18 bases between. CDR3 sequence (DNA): TGCGCCAGCAGCCCCTCCTTCGGGGGGGAAGGCTACACCTTC. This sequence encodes CASSPSFGGEGYTF.

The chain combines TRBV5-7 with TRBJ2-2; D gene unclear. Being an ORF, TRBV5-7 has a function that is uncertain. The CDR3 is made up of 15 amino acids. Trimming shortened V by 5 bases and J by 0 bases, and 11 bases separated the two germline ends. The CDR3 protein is CASRFGSANTGELFF. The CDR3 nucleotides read TGTGCCAGCAGATTTGGGTCCGCGAACACCGGGGAGCTGTTTTTT.

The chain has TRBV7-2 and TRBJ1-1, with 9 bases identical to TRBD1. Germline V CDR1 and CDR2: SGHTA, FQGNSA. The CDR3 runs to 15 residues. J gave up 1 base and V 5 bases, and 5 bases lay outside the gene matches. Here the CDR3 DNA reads TGTGCCAGCAGCCCCCAGGGACAGGGGAACACTGAAGCTTTCTTT. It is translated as CASSPQGQGNTEAFF.

CDR3 sequence: CAVGQGRDGANVLTF. DNA for the CDR3: TGTGCCGTTGGACAGGGACGTGATGGGGCCAACGTCCTGACTTTC. The gene calls are TRBV10-3 and TRBJ2-6; 8 bases line up with TRBD1. V lost 11 bases and J lost 3; bases outside the gene matches: 9. The CDR3 runs 15 residues. From germline, CDR1 is ENHRY and CDR2 SYGVKD.

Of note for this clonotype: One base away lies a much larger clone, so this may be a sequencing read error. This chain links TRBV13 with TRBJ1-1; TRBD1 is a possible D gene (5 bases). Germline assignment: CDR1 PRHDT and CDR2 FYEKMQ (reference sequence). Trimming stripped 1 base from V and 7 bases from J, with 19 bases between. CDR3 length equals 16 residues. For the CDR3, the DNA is TGTGCCAGCAGCTTAGTCGGGTGCGAGGGGAGGAATGAAGCTTTCTTT. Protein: CASSLVGCEGRNEAFF.

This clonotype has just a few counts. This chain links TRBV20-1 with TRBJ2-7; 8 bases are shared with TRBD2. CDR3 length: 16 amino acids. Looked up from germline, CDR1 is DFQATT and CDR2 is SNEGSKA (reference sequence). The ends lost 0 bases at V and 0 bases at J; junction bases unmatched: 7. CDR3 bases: TGCAGTGCTAGAGATCAAAGGACTAGCATCTCCTACGAGCAGTACTTC. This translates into CSARDQRTSISYEQYF.

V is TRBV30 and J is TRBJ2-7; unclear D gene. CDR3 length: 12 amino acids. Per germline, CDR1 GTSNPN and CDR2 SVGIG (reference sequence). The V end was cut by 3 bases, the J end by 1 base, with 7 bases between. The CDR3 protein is CAWSGVSYEQYF. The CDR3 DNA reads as TGTGCCTGGAGCGGTGTTTCCTACGAGCAGTACTTC.

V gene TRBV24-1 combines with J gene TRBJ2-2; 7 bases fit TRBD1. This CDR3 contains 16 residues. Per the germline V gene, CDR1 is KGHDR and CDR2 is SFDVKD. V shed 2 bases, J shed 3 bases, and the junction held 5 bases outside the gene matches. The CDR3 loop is CATSDSKGADTGELFF. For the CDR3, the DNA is TGTGCCACCAGTGATTCGAAGGGGGCTGACACCGGGGAGCTGTTTTTT.

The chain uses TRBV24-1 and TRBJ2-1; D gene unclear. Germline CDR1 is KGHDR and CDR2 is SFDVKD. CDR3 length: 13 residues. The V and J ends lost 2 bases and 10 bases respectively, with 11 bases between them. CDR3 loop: CATSDSVRREQFF. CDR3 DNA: TGTGCCACCAGTGATTCGGTGAGGCGGGAGCAGTTCTTC.

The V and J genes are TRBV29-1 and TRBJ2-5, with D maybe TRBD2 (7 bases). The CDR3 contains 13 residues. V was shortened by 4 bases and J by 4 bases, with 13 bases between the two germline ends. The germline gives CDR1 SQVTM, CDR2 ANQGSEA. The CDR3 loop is CSVGYREGETQYF. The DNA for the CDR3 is TGCAGCGTTGGTTACAGGGAGGGAGAGACCCAGTACTTC. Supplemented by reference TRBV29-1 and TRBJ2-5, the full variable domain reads SAVISQKPSRDICQRGTSLTIQCQVDSQVTMMFWYRQQPGQSLTLIATANQGSEATYESGFVIDKFPISRPNLTFSTLTVSNMSPEDSSIYLCSVGYREGETQYFGPGTRLLVL.

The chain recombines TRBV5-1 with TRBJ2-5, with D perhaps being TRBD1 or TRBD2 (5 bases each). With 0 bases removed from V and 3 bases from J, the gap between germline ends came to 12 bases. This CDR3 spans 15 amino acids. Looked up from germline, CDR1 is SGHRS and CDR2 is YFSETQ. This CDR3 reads CASSLVEGTKETQYF. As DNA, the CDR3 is TGCGCCAGCAGCTTGGTCGAGGGGACGAAAGAGACCCAGTACTTC.

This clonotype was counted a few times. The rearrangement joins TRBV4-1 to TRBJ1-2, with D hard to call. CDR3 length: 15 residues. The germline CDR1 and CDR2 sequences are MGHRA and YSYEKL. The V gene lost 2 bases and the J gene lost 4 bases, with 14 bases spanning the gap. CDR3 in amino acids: CASSQPPVEVYGYTF. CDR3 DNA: TGCGCCAGCAGCCAACCCCCTGTGGAGGTCTATGGCTACACCTTC.

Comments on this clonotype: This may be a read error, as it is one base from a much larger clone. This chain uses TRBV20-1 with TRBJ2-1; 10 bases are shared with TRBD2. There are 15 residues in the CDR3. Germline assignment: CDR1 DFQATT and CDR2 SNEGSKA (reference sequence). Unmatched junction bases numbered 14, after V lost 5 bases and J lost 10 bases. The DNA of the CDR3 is TGCAGTGCTGATTCTCCTAGCGGGAGAATGAACGAGCAGTTCTTC. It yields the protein CSADSPSGRMNEQFF.

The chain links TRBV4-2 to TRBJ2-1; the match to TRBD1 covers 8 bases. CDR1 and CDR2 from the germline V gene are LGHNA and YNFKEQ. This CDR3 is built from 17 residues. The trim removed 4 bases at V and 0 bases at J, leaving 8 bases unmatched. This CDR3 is CASSPTTGGSSYNEQFF. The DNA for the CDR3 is TGTGCCAGCAGCCCTACTACAGGGGGTTCCTCCTACAATGAGCAGTTCTTC.

CDR3 DNA: TGTGCCAGCAGCTTGACGACTAGTGGAAGATACAATGAGCAGTTCTTC. Translating it yields CASSLTTSGRYNEQFF. The chain couples TRBV5-6 to TRBJ2-1; maybe TRBD2 (6 bases). Germline loops: CDR1 SGHDT, CDR2 YYEEEE. Trimming left V 1 base short and J 4 bases short, with 15 bases between. This CDR3 region has 16 residues.

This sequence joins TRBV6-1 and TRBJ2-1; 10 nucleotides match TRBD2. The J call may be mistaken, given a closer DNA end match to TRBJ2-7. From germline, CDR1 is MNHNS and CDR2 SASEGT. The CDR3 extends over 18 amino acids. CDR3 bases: TGTGCCAGCAGTCCCGGGACTAGCGCTACGAGCTCCTACAATGAGCAGTACTTC. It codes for CASSPGTSATSSYNEQYF.